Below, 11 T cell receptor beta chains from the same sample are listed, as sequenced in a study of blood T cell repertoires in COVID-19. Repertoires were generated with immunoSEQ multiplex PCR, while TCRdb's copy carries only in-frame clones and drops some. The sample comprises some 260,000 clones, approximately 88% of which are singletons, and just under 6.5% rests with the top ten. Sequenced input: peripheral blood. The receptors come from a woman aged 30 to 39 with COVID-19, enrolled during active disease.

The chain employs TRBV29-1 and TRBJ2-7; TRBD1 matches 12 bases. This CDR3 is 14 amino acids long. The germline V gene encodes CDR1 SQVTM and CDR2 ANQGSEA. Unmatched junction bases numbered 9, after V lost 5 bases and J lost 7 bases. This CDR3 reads CSVRTGTGGVEQYV. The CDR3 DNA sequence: TGCAGCGTTCGAACAGGGACAGGGGGCGTAGAGCAGTACGTC.

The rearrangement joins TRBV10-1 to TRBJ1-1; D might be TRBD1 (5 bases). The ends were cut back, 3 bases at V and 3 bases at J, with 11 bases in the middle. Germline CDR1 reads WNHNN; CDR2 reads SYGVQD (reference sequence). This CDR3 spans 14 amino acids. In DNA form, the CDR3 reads TGCGCCAGCAGTGACCAGCCAGGGCACACTGAAGCTTTCTTT. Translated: CASSDQPGHTEAFF.

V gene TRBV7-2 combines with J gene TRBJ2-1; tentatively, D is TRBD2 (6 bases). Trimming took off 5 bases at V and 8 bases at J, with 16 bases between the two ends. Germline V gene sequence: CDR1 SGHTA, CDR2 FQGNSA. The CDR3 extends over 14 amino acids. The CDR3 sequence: CASSLGPSVDEQFF. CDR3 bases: TGTGCCAGCAGCCTTGGACCTAGCGTGGATGAGCAGTTCTTC.

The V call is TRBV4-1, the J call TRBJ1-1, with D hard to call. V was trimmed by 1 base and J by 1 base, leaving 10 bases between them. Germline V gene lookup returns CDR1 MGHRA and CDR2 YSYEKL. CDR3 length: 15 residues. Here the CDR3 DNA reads TGCGCCAGCAGCCAAGCTGGAGGGCCGAACACTGAAGCTTTCTTT. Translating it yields CASSQAGGPNTEAFF.

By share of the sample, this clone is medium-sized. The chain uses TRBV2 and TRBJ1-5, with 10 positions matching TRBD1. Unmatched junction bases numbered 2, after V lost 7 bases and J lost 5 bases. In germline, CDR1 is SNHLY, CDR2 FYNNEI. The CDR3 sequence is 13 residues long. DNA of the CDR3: TGTGCCAGCAAGGGGACAGGGGATCAGCCCCAGCATTTT. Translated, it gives CASKGTGDQPQHF.

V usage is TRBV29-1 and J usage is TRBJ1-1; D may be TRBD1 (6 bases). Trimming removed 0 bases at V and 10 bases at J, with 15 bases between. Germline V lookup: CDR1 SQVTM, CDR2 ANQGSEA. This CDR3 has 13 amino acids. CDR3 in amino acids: CSVEEQGRLGAFF. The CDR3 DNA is TGCAGCGTTGAAGAACAGGGCAGACTGGGAGCTTTCTTT.

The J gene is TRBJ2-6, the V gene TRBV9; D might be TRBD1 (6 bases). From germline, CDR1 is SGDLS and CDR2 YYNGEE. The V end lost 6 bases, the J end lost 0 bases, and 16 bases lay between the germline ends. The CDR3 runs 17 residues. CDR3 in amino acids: CASKFRDKDSGANVLTF. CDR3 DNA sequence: TGTGCCAGCAAATTCCGGGACAAAGACTCTGGGGCCAACGTCCTGACTTTC.

The CDR3 here is CASSQAGGTGNQPQHF. DNA for the CDR3: TGTGCCAGCAGCCAAGCGGGGGGGACCGGCAATCAGCCCCAGCATTTT. This rearrangement joins TRBV3-1 (or the pseudogene TRBV3-2) to TRBJ1-5; weak D call: TRBD1 (5 bases). The CDR3 length is 16 residues. Trimming removed 1 base from V and 2 bases from J, with 12 bases in between. The germline CDR1 and CDR2 sequences are LGHDT and YNNKEL (reference sequence).

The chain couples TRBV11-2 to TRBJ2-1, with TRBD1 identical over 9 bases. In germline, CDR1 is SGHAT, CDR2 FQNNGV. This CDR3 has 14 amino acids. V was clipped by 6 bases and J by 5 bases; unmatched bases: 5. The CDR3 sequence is CASSPRTGDNEQFF. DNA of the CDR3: TGTGCCAGCAGTCCAAGGACAGGGGACAATGAGCAGTTCTTC.

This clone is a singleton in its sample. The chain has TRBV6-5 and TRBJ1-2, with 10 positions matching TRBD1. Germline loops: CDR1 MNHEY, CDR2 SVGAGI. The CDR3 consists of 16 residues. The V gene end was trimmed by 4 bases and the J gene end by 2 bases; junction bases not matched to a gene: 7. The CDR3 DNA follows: TGTGCCAGCAGTTGGGCGGGACAGGGGTCGAACTATGGCTACACCTTC. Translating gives CASSWAGQGSNYGYTF.

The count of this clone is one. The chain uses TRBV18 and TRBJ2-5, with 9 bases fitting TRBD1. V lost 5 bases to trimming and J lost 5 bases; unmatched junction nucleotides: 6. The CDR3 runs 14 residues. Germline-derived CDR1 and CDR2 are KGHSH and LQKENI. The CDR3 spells CASSAGQGGETQYF. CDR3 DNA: TGTGCCAGCTCAGCGGGACAGGGAGGGGAGACCCAGTACTTC.